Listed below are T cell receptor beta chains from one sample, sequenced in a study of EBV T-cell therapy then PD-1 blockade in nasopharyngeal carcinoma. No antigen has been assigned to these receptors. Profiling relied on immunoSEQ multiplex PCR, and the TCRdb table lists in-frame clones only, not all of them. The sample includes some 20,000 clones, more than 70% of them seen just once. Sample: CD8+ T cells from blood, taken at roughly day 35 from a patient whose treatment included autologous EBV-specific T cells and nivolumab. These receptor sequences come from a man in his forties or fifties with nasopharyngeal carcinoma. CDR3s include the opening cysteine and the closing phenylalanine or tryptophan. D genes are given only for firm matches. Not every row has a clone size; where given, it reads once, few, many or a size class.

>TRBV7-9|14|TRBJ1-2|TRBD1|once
TGTGCCAGCAGCTTAGTGAACAGGGGATATGGCTACACCTTC
CASSLVNRGYGYTF
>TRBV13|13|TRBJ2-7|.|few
TGTGCCAGCAGCGCCCCACTAGCAGGCGAGCAGTACTTC
CASSAPLAGEQYF
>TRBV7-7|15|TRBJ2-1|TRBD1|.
TGTGCCAGCAGCATGGGACAGGGGTCCTACAATGAGCAGTTCTTC
CASSMGQGSYNEQFF
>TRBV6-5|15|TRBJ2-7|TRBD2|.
TGTGCCAGCAGTTACAATCTAGCGGGGGCCTACGAGCAGTACTTC
CASSYNLAGAYEQYF
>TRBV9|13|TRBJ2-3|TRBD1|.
TGTGCCAGCAGCGTCCGACAGGGCAATACGCAGTATTTT
CASSVRQGNTQYF
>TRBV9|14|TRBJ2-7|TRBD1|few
TGTGCCAGCAGCGTAAGGGACAGTCCCTACGAGCAGTACTTC
CASSVRDSPYEQYF
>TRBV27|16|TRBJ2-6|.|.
TGTGCCAGCAGTCCCAGGGAGTTCTCTGGGGCCAACGTCCTGACTTTC
CASSPREFSGANVLTF
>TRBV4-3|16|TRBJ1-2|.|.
TGCGCCAGCAGCCAAGAGCGAAGGGGATGGGACTATGGCTACACCTTC
CASSQERRGWDYGYTF
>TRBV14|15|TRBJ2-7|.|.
TGTGCCAGCAGCCTCGGAATGGAGGGGTCCTACGAGCAGTACTTC
CASSLGMEGSYEQYF
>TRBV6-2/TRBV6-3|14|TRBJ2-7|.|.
TGTGCCAGCAGTTACTACAGGGCCTCCTACGAGCAGTACTTC
CASSYYRASYEQYF
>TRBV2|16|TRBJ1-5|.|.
TGTGCCAGCAGTGATTGGACAAGTCTCCTCAATCAGCCCCAGCATTTT
CASSDWTSLLNQPQHF
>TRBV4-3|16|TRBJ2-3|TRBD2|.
TGCGCCAGCAGCCAAGATCTAGCGGGGGGGCCAGATACGCAGTATTTT
CASSQDLAGGPDTQYF
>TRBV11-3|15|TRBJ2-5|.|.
TGTGCCAGCAGCCCGGGGGCAGGGGGAGTAGAGACCCAGTACTTC
CASSPGAGGVETQYF
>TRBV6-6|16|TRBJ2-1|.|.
TGTGCCAGCAGTTACTCGAGACTACTCCACGACAATGAGCAGTTCTTC
CASSYSRLLHDNEQFF
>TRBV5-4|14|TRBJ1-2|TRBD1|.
TGTGCCAGCAGCTTGGTAGGGACAGACTATGGCTACACCTTC
CASSLVGTDYGYTF
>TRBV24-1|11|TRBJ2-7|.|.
TGTGCCACCAGTGACACCTACGAGCAGTACTTC
CATSDTYEQYF
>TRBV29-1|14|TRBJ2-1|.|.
TGCAGCGTTGAGCTGGGGAGCTCCTACAATGAGCAGTTCTTC
CSVELGSSYNEQFF
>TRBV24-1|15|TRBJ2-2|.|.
TGTGCCACCAGTGACCGGACAGCCCACACCGGGGAGCTGTTTTTT
CATSDRTAHTGELFF
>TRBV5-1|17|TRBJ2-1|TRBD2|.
TGCGCCAGCAGCTTGAAGGGCGGGGGGCTTTCCTACAATGAGCAGTTCTTC
CASSLKGGGLSYNEQFF
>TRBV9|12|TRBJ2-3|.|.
TGTGCCAGCAGCCCGGACCCAGGTACGCAGTATTTT
CASSPDPGTQYF
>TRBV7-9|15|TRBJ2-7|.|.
TGTGCCAGCAGCTTAACAGGCCTAAGCTCCTACGAGCAGTACTTC
CASSLTGLSSYEQYF
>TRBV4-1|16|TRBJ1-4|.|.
TGCGCCAGCAGCCACCCGCCGTGGGGAGGGGATGAAAAACTGTTTTTT
CASSHPPWGGDEKLFF
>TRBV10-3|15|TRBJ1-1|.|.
TGTGCCATCAGTGAAAAGGAGGGGGAGGGCACTGAAGCTTTCTTT
CAISEKEGEGTEAFF
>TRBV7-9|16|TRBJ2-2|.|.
TGTGCCAGCAGCTTCGGGGCGGGACACCGCCCCGGGGAGCTGTTTTTT
CASSFGAGHRPGELFF
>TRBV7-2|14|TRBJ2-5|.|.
TGTGCCAGCAGCTTAGTCGGCAGACAAGAGACCCAGTACTTC
CASSLVGRQETQYF
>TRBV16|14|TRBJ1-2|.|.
TGTGCCAGCAGCCAAAGGGTCTGGAACTATGGCTACACCTTC
CASSQRVWNYGYTF
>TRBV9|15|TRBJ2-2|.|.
TGTGCCAGCAGCGTGCTAGGTCGTTTAACCGGGGAGCTGTTTTTT
CASSVLGRLTGELFF
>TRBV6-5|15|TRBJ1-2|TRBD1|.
TGTGCCAGCAGTTATGGACAGGGGGCATCCTATGGCTACACCTTC
CASSYGQGASYGYTF
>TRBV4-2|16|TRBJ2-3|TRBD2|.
TGTGCCAGCAGCCCAACTAGCGTAACTAGCACAGATACGCAGTATTTT
CASSPTSVTSTDTQYF
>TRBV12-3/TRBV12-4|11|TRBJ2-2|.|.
TGTGCCAGCACCCTCACCGGGGAGCTGTTTTTT
CASTLTGELFF
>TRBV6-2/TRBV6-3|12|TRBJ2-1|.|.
TGTGCCAGCAGTTACTGGGGGAATGAGCAGTTCTTC
CASSYWGNEQFF
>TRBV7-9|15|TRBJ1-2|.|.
TGTGCCAGCAGCTCTCGGGGAGGGGCCCCCCATGGCTACACCTTC
CASSSRGGAPHGYTF